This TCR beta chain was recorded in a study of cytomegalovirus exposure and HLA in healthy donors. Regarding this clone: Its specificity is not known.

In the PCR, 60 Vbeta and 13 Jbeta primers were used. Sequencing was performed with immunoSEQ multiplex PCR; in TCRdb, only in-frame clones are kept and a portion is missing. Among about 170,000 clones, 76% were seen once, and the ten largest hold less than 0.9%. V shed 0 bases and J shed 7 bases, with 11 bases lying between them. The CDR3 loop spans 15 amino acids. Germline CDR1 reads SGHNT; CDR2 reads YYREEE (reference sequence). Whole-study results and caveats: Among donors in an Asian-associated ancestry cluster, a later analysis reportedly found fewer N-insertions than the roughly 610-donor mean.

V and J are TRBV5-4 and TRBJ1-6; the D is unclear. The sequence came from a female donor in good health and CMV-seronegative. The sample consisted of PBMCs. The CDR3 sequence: CASSLAQAGNSPLHF. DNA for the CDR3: TGTGCCAGCAGCTTGGCCCAGGCCGGCAATTCACCCCTCCACTTT.